Below are 30 T cell receptor beta chains sequenced from a single sample in a study of shared clonotypes between healthy human individuals. Sequencing was performed with immunoSEQ multiplex PCR; in TCRdb, only in-frame clones are kept and a portion is missing. The sample yields about 2.4 million clones, 93% seen once. The sequenced material came from naive CD4+ T cells from PBMCs. Sample subset: CD45RA+ positively selected. These receptors originate from a young man in good health. Some clones in this sample may be carry-over from other donors' samples.

The rearrangement uses TRBV6-5 and TRBJ2-7, with 8 bases identical to TRBD1. The germline CDR1 and CDR2 sequences are MNHEY and SVGAGI. The CDR3 is 14 residues long. Germline trimming cut 6 bases from V and 2 bases from J; bases unmatched to any gene: 6. CDR3 sequence reads: CASRIGQGTYEQYF. The CDR3 DNA sequence: TGTGCCAGCAGGATAGGACAGGGTACCTACGAGCAGTACTTC.

The chain employs TRBV11-2 and TRBJ2-1, with 11 bases lining up with TRBD2. V gave up 5 bases and J gave up 4 bases; unmatched junction bases: 4. Germline CDR1 SGHAT, CDR2 FQNNGV. CDR3 size: 15 residues. As DNA, the CDR3 is TGTGCCAGCAGCCGACTAGCGGGGCGGTACAATGAGCAGTTCTTC. It encodes CASSRLAGRYNEQFF.

This chain connects TRBV7-7 to TRBJ2-7; 13 bases are shared with TRBD2. The CDR3 has 16 amino acids. After removal of 5 bases from V and 3 bases from J, the junction contained 7 bases not matched to a gene. CDR1 is SSHAT and CDR2 is FNYEAQ in the germline V gene (reference sequence). CDR3 region: CASSKGLAGEGYEQYF. The CDR3 DNA reads as TGTGCCAGCAGCAAAGGACTAGCGGGAGAGGGCTACGAGCAGTACTTC.

This clone was detected only once. The rearrangement uses TRBV27 and TRBJ1-1; D not certain. With 7 bases removed from V and 1 base from J, the gap between germline ends came to 13 bases. The V gene's germline CDR1 is MNHEY and CDR2 SMNVEV (reference sequence). The CDR3 runs to 14 residues. CDR3 sequence reads: CASTADTANTEAFF. Here the CDR3 DNA reads TGTGCCAGCACCGCCGATACAGCGAACACTGAAGCTTTCTTT.

The rearrangement joins TRBV4-2 to TRBJ1-3, with no clear D. The CDR3 has 12 residues. Trimming removed 1 base at V and 10 bases at J, with 8 bases between. Germline loops: CDR1 LGHNA, CDR2 YNFKEQ. The CDR3: CASSQVEGTIYF. The CDR3 DNA sequence: TGTGCCAGCAGCCAAGTCGAGGGTACCATATATTTT.

This sequence joins TRBV4-2 and TRBJ2-7; TRBD2 aligns across 8 bases. The CDR3 totals 15 residues. The junction had 7 bases not matched to a gene; V was cut back by 0 bases and J by 6 bases. Germline V gene data show CDR1 as LGHNA and CDR2 as YNFKEQ. The CDR3 DNA reads as TGTGCCAGCAGCCAAGAGCGTAGCGGGGAAGGCGAGCAGTACTTC. It encodes CASSQERSGEGEQYF.

The chain joins TRBV29-1 to TRBJ1-4; D is perhaps TRBD1 (6 bases). The CDR3 is 13 amino acids. V was trimmed by 4 bases and J by 8 bases, leaving 14 bases between them. Looked up from germline, CDR1 is SQVTM and CDR2 is ANQGSEA. The CDR3 region is CSVGGRGGEKLFF. The CDR3 DNA follows: TGCAGCGTTGGGGGCAGGGGAGGGGAAAAACTGTTTTTT.

V usage is TRBV5-4 and J usage is TRBJ1-1; possibly TRBD1 for D (5 bases). The CDR3 extends over 15 amino acids. Germline CDR1 is SGHNT and CDR2 is YYREEE (reference sequence). Deletions cut 4 bases from V and 4 bases from J, with 17 bases between. The chain's CDR3 is CASSDSGTGGTEAFF. CDR3 nucleotides: TGTGCCAGCAGCGACTCCGGGACCGGGGGCACTGAAGCTTTCTTT.

This chain links TRBV27 with TRBJ2-7; TRBD1 matches 10 bases. Germline-derived CDR1 and CDR2 are MNHEY and SMNVEV (reference sequence). V trimming: 3 bases; J trimming: 3 bases; junction bases outside the gene matches: 5. The CDR3 contains 15 residues. The CDR3 loop reads CASSFAGQGNYEQYF. The CDR3 region has the DNA TGTGCCAGCAGTTTCGCGGGACAGGGGAACTACGAGCAGTACTTC.

The chain recombines TRBV5-6 with TRBJ2-5, with 8 bases identical to TRBD2. Germline trimming cut 2 bases from V and 4 bases from J; bases unmatched to any gene: 1. CDR1 is SGHDT, CDR2 YYEEEE, per germline. The CDR3 runs to 13 residues. The CDR3 DNA reads TGTGCCAGCAGCTTTAGCGGGGTAGAGACCCAGTACTTC. Translation gives CASSFSGVETQYF.

The gene calls are TRBV7-9 and TRBJ2-5; 9 positions agree with TRBD2. The CDR3 covers 14 residues. Germline V gene sequence: CDR1 SEHNR, CDR2 FQNEAQ (reference sequence). J gave up 5 bases and V 3 bases, and 4 bases lay outside the gene matches. The CDR3 loop reads CASSFSGSLETQYF. As DNA, the CDR3 is TGTGCCAGCAGCTTTAGCGGGAGTCTCGAGACCCAGTACTTC.

J is TRBJ1-2 and V is TRBV5-1; TRBD1 is a possible D gene (6 bases). CDR1 is SGHRS and CDR2 is YFSETQ in the germline V gene. This CDR3 is 14 amino acids long. V gave up 4 bases and J gave up 3 bases, with 13 bases separating them. The CDR3 loop is CASSVGGSDYGYTF. The CDR3, as DNA: TGCGCCAGCAGCGTCGGGGGCAGTGACTATGGCTACACCTTC.

This chain uses TRBV18 with TRBJ2-2; D perhaps matches TRBD1 (7 bases). V dropped 5 bases and J dropped 9 bases, with 13 bases sitting between them. Germline V lookup: CDR1 KGHSH, CDR2 LQKENI. This CDR3 spans 13 amino acids. The CDR3 DNA is TGTGCCAGCTCAGGGGGGACAGTCCGGGAGCTGTTTTTT. This sequence encodes CASSGGTVRELFF.

The genes are TRBV7-9 and TRBJ2-7, with 12 bases lining up with TRBD1. This CDR3 contains 15 residues. V lost 2 bases and J lost 7; bases outside the gene matches: 6. Germline V gene data show CDR1 as SEHNR and CDR2 as FQNEAQ (reference sequence). CDR3 DNA: TGTGCCAGCAGCTTAAAGGGACAGGGGGCGTGGGAGCAGTACTTC. It specifies CASSLKGQGAWEQYF.

Comment on this clone: Other DNA variants within this sample encode the same CDR3. The gene calls are TRBV10-3 and TRBJ1-1; 7 bases align to TRBD1. CDR3 length: 14 residues. After removal of 2 bases from V and 1 base from J, the junction contained 1 base not matched to a gene. The germline V gene encodes CDR1 ENHRY and CDR2 SYGVKD. The CDR3 sequence: CAISEPGGNTEAFF. In DNA form, the CDR3 reads TGTGCCATCAGTGAGCCAGGGGGGAACACTGAAGCTTTCTTT.

J is TRBJ2-2 and V is TRBV27; 9 bases agree with TRBD1. Trimming cost V 5 bases and J 6 bases; bases outside gene matches: 7. CDR1 is MNHEY, CDR2 SMNVEV, per germline (reference sequence). The CDR3 is 15 amino acids. The chain's CDR3 is CASSPGTGTSGELFF. In nucleotides, the CDR3 is TGTGCCAGCAGTCCCGGGACAGGGACGTCCGGGGAGCTGTTTTTT.

The genes are TRBV5-1 and TRBJ2-7; D is perhaps TRBD1 (6 bases). Germline V gives CDR1 SGHRS, CDR2 YFSETQ. The V end lost 2 bases, the J end lost 2 bases, and 20 bases lay between the germline ends. This CDR3 comprises 17 residues. CDR3 protein: CASSFLSGRDTTYEQYF. In DNA form, the CDR3 reads TGCGCCAGCAGCTTCCTTTCGGGTCGGGACACCACCTACGAGCAGTACTTC.

The chain links TRBV6-5 to TRBJ1-5, with D perhaps TRBD1 (6 bases). Trimming removed 4 bases at V and 3 bases at J, with 13 bases between. This CDR3 comprises 15 residues. Germline CDR1 MNHEY, CDR2 SVGAGI. The CDR3 spells CASSSRGRDNQPQHF. The CDR3 DNA is TGTGCCAGCAGTTCCAGGGGTAGGGACAATCAGCCCCAGCATTTT.

The chain is built from TRBV4-2 and TRBJ2-5, with 8 bases that match TRBD2. Germline V CDR1 and CDR2: LGHNA, YNFKEQ. V was pared by 4 bases and J by 0 bases, with 10 bases of the junction left unmatched. This CDR3 has 17 residues. CDR3 amino acids: CASSLQGSGRYQETQYF. The DNA of the CDR3 is TGTGCCAGCAGCCTCCAAGGGAGCGGGAGATACCAAGAGACCCAGTACTTC.

This clone showed up just once. The gene calls are TRBV10-1 and TRBJ1-2; TRBD1 matches 7 bases. J gave up 4 bases and V 6 bases, and 8 bases lay outside the gene matches. CDR1 WNHNN and CDR2 SYGVQD come from the germline V gene (reference sequence). The CDR3 is made up of 14 amino acids. DNA of the CDR3: TGCGCCAGCAGCCCGAACAGGGGAGGCTATGGCTACACCTTC. Its protein product is CASSPNRGGYGYTF.

The rearrangement links TRBV15 to TRBJ2-3; D is unresolved. This CDR3 has 12 amino acids. Germline CDR1 and CDR2: LNHNV and YYDKDF (reference sequence). V was shortened by 4 bases and J by 6 bases, with 8 bases between the two germline ends. Here the CDR3 reads CATSKETDTQYF. The CDR3, as DNA: TGTGCCACCAGCAAAGAAACGGATACGCAGTATTTT.

V is TRBV5-1 and J is TRBJ1-5; TRBD1 might be the D (5 bases). The germline V gene has CDR1 SGHRS and CDR2 YFSETQ. This CDR3 has 18 amino acids. The V gene lost 0 bases and the J gene lost 0 bases, with 16 bases spanning the gap. The CDR3 nucleotides read TGCGCCAGCAGCTTGGAAAGGGCAGGGTCTTATAGCAATCAGCCCCAGCATTTT. Its protein is CASSLERAGSYSNQPQHF. The full variable domain, with the rest looked up from reference TRBV5-1 and TRBJ1-5, is KAGVTQTPRYLIKTRGQQVTLSCSPISGHRSVSWYQQTPGQGLQFLFEYFSETQRNKGNFPGRFSGRQFSNSRSEMNVSTLELGDSALYLCASSLERAGSYSNQPQHFGDGTRLSIL.

The chain has TRBV7-9 and TRBJ1-4; D remains unclear. The CDR3 spans 15 residues. With 2 bases removed from V and 8 bases from J, the gap between germline ends came to 15 bases. CDR1 and CDR2 (germline): SEHNR, FQNEAQ (reference sequence). CDR3 nucleotide sequence: TGTGCCAGCAGCTTAAGTCCCCCCGGCGAAGAAAAACTGTTTTTT. Translation gives CASSLSPPGEEKLFF.

The chain has TRBV15 and TRBJ1-2; D gene ambiguous. The CDR3 has 14 amino acids. Between the trimmed V and J ends, which lost 0 bases and 3 bases, there was a span of 8 bases. Germline V gene lookup returns CDR1 LNHNV and CDR2 YYDKDF (reference sequence). The CDR3 DNA follows: TGTGCCACCAGCAGAGAGGACGTTGACTATGGCTACACCTTC. It yields the protein CATSREDVDYGYTF.

The chain joins TRBV5-4 to TRBJ1-1; D unclear. This CDR3 spans 13 amino acids. Germline V gene sequence: CDR1 SGHNT, CDR2 YYREEE (reference sequence). Between the trimmed V and J ends, which lost 2 bases and 1 base, there was a span of 6 bases. CDR3 bases: TGTGCCAGCAGCTTTGGGGAGAACACTGAAGCTTTCTTT. This codes for CASSFGENTEAFF.

This chain joins TRBV6-5 and TRBJ1-5, with a weak D call TRBD1 (6 bases). V lost 6 bases and J lost 3, with 15 bases in between. The CDR3 loop spans 15 amino acids. Germline CDR1 and CDR2: MNHEY and SVGAGI. The CDR3 protein is CASSRRTANNQPQHF. As DNA, the CDR3 is TGTGCCAGCAGCCGACGGACAGCGAACAATCAGCCCCAGCATTTT.

The gene calls are TRBV7-9 and TRBJ2-7; D not resolved. Trimming removed 0 bases at V and 5 bases at J, with 8 bases between. The V gene's germline CDR1 is SEHNR and CDR2 FQNEAQ (reference sequence). This CDR3 spans 13 amino acids. The chain's CDR3 is CASSLAMVDEQYF. CDR3 sequence (DNA): TGTGCCAGCAGCTTAGCAATGGTGGACGAGCAGTACTTC.

The chain has TRBV6-4 and TRBJ1-5; D may be TRBD1 (5 bases). Trimming took 2 bases from V and 9 from J, leaving 17 bases between them. Per the germline V gene, CDR1 is MRHNA and CDR2 is SNTAGT. The CDR3 covers 15 residues. The CDR3, as DNA: TGTGCCAGCAGTGACGGTAGTGGGGGGAATGGGCCCCAGCATTTT. Its translation: CASSDGSGGNGPQHF.

V usage is TRBV18 and J usage is TRBJ1-4, with TRBD1 identical over 10 bases. Trimming at V came to 5 bases and at J to 3 bases, leaving 12 bases not matched to a gene. This CDR3 has 18 residues. CDR1 and CDR2 (germline): KGHSH, LQKENI. CDR3 bases: TGTGCCAGCTCAACAACGCCCGGGACAGGGGTATCTAATGAAAAACTGTTTTTT. Translating it yields CASSTTPGTGVSNEKLFF.

This rearrangement joins TRBV4-2 to TRBJ2-3; no reliable D call. CDR1 is LGHNA and CDR2 is YNFKEQ in the germline V gene. V was clipped by 0 bases and J by 13 bases, with 14 bases between them. This CDR3 contains 13 residues. In DNA, the CDR3 is TGTGCCAGCAGCCAAGATCGGCATTTTGGAAAGTATTTT. It encodes CASSQDRHFGKYF.